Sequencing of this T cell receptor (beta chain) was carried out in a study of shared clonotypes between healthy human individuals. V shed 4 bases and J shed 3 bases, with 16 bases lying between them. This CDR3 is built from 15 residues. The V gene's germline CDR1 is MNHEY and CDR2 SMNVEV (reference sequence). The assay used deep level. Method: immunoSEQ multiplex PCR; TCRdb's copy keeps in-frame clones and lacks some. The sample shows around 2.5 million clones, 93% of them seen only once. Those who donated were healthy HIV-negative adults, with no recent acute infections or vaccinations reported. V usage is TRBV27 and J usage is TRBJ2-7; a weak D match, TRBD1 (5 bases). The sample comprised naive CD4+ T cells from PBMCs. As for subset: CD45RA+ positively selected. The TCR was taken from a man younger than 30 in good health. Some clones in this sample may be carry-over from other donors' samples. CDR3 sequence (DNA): TGTGCCAGCAGTTCACGACAGCGAAAAATCTACGAGCAGTACTTC. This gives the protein CASSSRQRKIYEQYF.